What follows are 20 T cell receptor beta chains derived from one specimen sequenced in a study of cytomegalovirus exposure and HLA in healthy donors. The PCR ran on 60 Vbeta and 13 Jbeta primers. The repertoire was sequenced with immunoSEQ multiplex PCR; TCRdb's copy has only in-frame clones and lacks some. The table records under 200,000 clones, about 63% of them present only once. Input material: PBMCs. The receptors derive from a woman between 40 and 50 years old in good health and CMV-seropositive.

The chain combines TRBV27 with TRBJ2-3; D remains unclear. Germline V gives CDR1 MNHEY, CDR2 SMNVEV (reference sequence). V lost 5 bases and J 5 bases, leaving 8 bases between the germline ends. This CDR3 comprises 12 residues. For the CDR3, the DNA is TGTGCCAGCAGTGCCGGCGGAGATACGCAGTATTTT. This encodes CASSAGGDTQYF.

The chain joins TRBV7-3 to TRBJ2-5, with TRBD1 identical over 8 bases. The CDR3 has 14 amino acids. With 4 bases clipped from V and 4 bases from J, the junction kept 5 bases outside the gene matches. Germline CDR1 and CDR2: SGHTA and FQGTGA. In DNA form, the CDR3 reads TGTGCCAGCAGCTCGACAGGGGTGGGAGAGACCCAGTACTTC. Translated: CASSSTGVGETQYF.

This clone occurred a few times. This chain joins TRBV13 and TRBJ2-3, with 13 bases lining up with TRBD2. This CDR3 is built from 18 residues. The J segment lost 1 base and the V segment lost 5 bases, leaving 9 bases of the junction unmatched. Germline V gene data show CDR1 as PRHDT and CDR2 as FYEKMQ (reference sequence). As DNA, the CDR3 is TGTGCCAGCAGCCCCCGACTAGCGGGGGGCCTTGGCACAGATACGCAGTATTTT. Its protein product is CASSPRLAGGLGTDTQYF.

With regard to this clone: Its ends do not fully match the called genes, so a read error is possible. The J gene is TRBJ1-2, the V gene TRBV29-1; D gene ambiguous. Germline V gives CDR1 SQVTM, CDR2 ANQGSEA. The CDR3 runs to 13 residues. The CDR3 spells CSVQREVYYGYPF. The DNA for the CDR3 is TGCAGCGTTCAGAGGGAGGTGTACTATGGCTACCCCTTC.

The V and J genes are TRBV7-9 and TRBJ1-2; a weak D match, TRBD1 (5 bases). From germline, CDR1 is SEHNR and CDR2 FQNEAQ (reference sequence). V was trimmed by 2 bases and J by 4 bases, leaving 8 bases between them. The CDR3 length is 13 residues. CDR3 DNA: TGTGCCAGCAGCTTAAAGGGGTCCTATGGCTACACCTTC. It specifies CASSLKGSYGYTF.

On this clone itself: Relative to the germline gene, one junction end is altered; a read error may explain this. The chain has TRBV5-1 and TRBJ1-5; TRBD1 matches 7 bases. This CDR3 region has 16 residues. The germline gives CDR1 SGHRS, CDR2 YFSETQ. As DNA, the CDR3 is TGCGCCAGCAGCTTGGAGGGGGCTAGTGGCAATCAGCCCCAGAATTTT. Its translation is CASSLEGASGNQPQNF.

CDR3 sequence (DNA): TGCGCCAGCAGTCTAGGTTGGGATTCGGAGGTTTCTGGAAACACCATATATTTT. It encodes CASSLGWDSEVSGNTIYF. The chain joins TRBV23-1 to TRBJ1-3; D is undetermined. TRBV23-1 is an ORF, with its function uncertain. CDR3 size: 18 residues. The V end lost 4 bases, the J end lost 1 base, and 20 bases lay between the germline ends.

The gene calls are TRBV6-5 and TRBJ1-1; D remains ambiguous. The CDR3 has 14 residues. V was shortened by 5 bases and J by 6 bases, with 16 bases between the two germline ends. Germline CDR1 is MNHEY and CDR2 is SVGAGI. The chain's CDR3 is CASSRRGVEPEAFF. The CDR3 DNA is TGTGCCAGCAGTCGTCGCGGGGTTGAGCCTGAAGCTTTCTTT.

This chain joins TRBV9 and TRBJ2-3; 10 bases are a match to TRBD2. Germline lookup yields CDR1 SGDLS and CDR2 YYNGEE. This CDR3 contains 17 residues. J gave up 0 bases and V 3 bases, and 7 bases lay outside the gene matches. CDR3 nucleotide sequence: TGTGCCAGCAGCGGAGGGACGACTAGCGGGAGCACAGATACGCAGTATTTT. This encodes CASSGGTTSGSTDTQYF. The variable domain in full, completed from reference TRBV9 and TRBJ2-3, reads DSGVTQTPKHLITATGQRVTLRCSPRSGDLSVYWYQQSLDQGLQFLIQYYNGEERAKGNILERFSAQQFPDLHSELNLSSLELGDSALYFCASSGGTTSGSTDTQYFGPGTRLTVL.

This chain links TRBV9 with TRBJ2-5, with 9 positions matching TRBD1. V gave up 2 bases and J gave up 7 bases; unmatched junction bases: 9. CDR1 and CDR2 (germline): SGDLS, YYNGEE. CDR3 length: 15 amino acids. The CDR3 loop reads CASSVLGTGRGTQYF. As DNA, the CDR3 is TGTGCCAGCAGCGTCCTCGGGACAGGGAGGGGGACCCAGTACTTC.

The CDR3 is CASSQYSYGYTF. DNA for the CDR3: TGTGCCAGCAGTCAATACAGCTATGGCTACACCTTC. The rearrangement uses TRBV28 and TRBJ1-2; D remains ambiguous. Trimming took 5 bases from V and 4 from J, leaving 8 bases between them. CDR3 length: 12 amino acids. Looked up from germline, CDR1 is MDHEN and CDR2 is SYDVKM.

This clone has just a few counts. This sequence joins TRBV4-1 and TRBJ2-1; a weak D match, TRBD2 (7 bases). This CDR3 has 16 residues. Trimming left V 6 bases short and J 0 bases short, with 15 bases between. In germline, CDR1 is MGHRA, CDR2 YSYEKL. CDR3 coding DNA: TGCGCCAGCAGTTCTGGGGGGGCGAGCTCCTACAATGAGCAGTTCTTC. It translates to CASSSGGASSYNEQFF.

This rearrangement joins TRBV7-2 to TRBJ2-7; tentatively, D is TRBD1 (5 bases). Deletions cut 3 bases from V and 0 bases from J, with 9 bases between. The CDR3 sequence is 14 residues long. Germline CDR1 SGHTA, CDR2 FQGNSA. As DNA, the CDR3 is TGTGCCAGCAGCTTGTATCAGGGCTCCTACGAGCAGTACTTC. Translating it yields CASSLYQGSYEQYF.

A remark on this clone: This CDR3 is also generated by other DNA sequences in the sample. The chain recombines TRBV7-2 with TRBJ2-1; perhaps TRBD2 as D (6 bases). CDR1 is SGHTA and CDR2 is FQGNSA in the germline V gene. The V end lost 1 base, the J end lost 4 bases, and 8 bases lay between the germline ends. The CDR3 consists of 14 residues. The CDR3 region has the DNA TGTGCCAGCAGCTTAGTGGGGGGATACAATGAGCAGTTCTTC. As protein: CASSLVGGYNEQFF.

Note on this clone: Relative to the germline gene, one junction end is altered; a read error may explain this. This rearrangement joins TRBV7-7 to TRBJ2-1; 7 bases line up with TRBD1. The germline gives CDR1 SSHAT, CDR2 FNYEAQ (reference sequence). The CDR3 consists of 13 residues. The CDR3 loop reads CASSFDRAHEQFF. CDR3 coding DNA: TGTGCTAGCAGCTTTGACAGGGCCCATGAGCAGTTCTTC.

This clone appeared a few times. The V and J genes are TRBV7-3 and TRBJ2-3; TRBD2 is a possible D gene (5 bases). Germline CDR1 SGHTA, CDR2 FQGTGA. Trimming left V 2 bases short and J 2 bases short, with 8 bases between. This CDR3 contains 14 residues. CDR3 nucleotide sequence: TGTGCCAGCAGCTTAGGAGGTAACACAGATACGCAGTATTTT. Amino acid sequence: CASSLGGNTDTQYF. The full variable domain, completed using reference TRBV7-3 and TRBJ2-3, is GAGVSQTPSNKVTEKGKYVELRCDPISGHTALYWYRQSLGQGPEFLIYFQGTGAADDSGLPNDRFFAVRPEGSVSTLKIQRTERGDSAVYLCASSLGGNTDTQYFGPGTRLTVL.

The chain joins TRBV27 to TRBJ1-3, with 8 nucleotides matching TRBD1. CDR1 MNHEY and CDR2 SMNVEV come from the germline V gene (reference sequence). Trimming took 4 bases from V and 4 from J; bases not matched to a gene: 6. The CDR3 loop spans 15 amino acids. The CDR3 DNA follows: TGTGCCAGCAGTTCCTTCCGGGACAGGGGAAACACCATATATTTT. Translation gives CASSSFRDRGNTIYF.

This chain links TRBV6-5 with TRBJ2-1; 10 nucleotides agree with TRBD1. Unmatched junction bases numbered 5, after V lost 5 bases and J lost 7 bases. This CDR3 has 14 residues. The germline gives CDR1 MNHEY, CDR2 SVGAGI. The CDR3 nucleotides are TGTGCCAGCAGTCGGGACAGGGGTAGAAATGAGCAGTTCTTC. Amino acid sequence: CASSRDRGRNEQFF.

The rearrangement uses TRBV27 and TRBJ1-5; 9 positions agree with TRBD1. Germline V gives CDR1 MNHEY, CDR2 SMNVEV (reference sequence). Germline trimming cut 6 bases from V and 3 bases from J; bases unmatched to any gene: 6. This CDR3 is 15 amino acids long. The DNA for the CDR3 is TGTGCCAGCAGGTCACAGGGGGCAAACAATCAGCCCCAGCATTTT. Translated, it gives CASRSQGANNQPQHF.

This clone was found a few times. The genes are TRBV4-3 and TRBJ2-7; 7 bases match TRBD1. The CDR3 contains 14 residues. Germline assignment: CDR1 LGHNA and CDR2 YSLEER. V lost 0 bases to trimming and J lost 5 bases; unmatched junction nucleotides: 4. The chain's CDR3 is CASSQETGRNEQYF. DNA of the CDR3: TGCGCCAGCAGCCAAGAGACAGGGCGTAACGAGCAGTACTTC.